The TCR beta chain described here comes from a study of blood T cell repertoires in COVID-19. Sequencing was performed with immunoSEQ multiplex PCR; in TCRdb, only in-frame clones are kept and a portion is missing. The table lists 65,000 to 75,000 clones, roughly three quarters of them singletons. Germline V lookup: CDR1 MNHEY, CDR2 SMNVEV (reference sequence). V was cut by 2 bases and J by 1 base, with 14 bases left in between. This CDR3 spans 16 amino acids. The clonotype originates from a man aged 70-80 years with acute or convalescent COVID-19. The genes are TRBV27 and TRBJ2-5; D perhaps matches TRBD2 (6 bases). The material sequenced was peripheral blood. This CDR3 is CASSLTLRGGQETQYF. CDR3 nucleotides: TGTGCCAGCAGTTTAACCCTGCGGGGAGGCCAAGAGACCCAGTACTTC.